The entry below describes one TCR beta chain. The repertoire was sequenced with immunoSEQ multiplex PCR; TCRdb's copy has only in-frame clones and lacks some. The sample carries 200,000 or so clones, less than 90% recorded once. This sample is drawn from a study of blood T cell repertoires in COVID-19. Study context: Italy, Spain and the United States were the sources of the convalescent and acute COVID-19 samples. Sample material is recorded as cDNA or gDNA derived from T cells, B-cell-depleted T cells, or PBMCs.

Sample: peripheral blood. The origin of this receptor is a woman between 70 and 85 years old with acute or convalescent COVID-19.

CDR3 in amino acids: CASNANRGSRDGYTF. CDR3 coding DNA: TGTGCCAGCAATGCGAACAGGGGTTCTCGTGATGGCTACACCTTC. This rearrangement joins TRBV19 to TRBJ1-2, with 7 bases that match TRBD1. There are 15 residues in the CDR3. V lost 9 bases and J lost 6; bases outside the gene matches: 16. CDR1 is LNHDA, CDR2 SQIVND, per germline (reference sequence).